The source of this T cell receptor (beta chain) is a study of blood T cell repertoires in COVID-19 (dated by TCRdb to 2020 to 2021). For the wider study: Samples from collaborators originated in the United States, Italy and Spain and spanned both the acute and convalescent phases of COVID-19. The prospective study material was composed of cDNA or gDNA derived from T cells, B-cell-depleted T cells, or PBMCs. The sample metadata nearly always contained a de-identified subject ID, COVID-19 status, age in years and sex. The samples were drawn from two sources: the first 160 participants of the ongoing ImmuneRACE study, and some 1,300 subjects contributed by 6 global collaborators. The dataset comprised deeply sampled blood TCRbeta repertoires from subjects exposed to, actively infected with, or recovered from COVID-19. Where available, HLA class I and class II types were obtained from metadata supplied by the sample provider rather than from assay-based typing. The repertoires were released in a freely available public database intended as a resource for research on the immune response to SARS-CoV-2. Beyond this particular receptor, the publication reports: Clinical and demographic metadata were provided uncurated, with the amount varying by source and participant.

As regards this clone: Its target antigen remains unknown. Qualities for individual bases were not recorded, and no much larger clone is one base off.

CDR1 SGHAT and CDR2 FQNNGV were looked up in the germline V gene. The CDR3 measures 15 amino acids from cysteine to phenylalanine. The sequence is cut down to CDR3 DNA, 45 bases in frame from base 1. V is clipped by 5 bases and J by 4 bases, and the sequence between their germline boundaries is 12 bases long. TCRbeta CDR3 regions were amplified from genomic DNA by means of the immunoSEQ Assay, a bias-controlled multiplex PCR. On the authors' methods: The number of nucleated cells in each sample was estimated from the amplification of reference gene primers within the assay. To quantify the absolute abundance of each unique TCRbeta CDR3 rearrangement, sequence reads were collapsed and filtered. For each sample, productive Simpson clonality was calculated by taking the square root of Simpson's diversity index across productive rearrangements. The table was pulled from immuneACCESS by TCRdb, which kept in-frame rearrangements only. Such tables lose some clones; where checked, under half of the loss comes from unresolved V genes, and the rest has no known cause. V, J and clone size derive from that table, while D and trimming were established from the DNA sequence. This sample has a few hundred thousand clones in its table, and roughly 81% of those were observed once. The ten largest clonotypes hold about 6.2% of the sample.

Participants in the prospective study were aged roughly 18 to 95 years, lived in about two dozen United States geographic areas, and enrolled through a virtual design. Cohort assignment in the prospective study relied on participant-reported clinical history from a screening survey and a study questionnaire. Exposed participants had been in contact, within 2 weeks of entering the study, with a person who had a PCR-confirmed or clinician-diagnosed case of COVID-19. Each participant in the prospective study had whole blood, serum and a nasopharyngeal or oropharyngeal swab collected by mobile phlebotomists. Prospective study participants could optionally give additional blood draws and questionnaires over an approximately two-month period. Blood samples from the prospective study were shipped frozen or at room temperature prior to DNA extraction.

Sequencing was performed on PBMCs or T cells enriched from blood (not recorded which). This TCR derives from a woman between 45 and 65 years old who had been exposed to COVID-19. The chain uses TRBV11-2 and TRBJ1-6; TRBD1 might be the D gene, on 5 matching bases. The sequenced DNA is TGTGCCAGCAGCCCTCAGGGAACTTATAATTCACCCCTCCACTTT. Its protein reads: CASSPQGTYNSPLHF.